One sample yielded the 12 T cell receptor beta chains listed below, sequenced in a study of blood T cell repertoires in COVID-19. The data were produced by immunoSEQ multiplex PCR, yet TCRdb's version contains in-frame clones alone and is incomplete. The sample has 100,000 to 150,000 clones, 65% to 90% seen once; the top ten hold 27%. Sequenced sample: peripheral blood. These receptor sequences come from a woman older than 75 with acute or convalescent COVID-19.

This clone was counted a few times. The chain has TRBV6-6 and TRBJ1-6, with D uncertain. Trimming took off 0 bases at V and 10 bases at J, with 4 bases between the two ends. The CDR3 consists of 12 residues. Germline lookup yields CDR1 MNHNY and CDR2 SVGAGI (reference sequence). The CDR3 protein is CASSYSESPLHF. The CDR3 DNA sequence: TGTGCCAGCAGTTACTCTGAGTCACCCCTCCACTTT.

This clone has a handful of counts. V usage is TRBV19 and J usage is TRBJ1-1; no definite D call. CDR3 length: 12 amino acids. With 6 bases removed from V and 2 bases from J, the gap between germline ends came to 7 bases. CDR1 is LNHDA, CDR2 SQIVND, per germline (reference sequence). CDR3 nucleotide sequence: TGTGCCAGTAGCAACCTAAACACTGAAGCTTTCTTT. Its translation: CASSNLNTEAFF.

The chain carries TRBV3-1 (or the pseudogene TRBV3-2) and TRBJ1-4; D possibly corresponds to TRBD1 (6 bases). This CDR3 is built from 14 residues. V was trimmed by 1 base and J by 10 bases, leaving 13 bases between them. Germline CDR1 is LGHDT and CDR2 is YNNKEL (reference sequence). This CDR3 is CASSQGRQEVKLFF. CDR3 bases: TGTGCCAGCAGCCAAGGTCGACAGGAAGTAAAACTGTTTTTT.

This clone was counted only a few times. The V call is TRBV2, the J call TRBJ1-1; 9 bases line up with TRBD1. Germline assignment: CDR1 SNHLY and CDR2 FYNNEI. The junction had 8 bases not matched to a gene; V was cut back by 5 bases and J by 4 bases. The CDR3 totals 15 residues. The CDR3: CASSPSQDRGTEAFF. The CDR3 DNA follows: TGTGCCAGCAGTCCCTCGCAGGACAGGGGCACTGAAGCTTTCTTT. Full variable domain (outside the CDR3, taken from reference TRBV2 and TRBJ1-1): EPEVTQTPSHQVTQMGQEVILRCVPISNHLYFYWYRQILGQKVEFLVSFYNNEISEKSEIFDDQFSVERPDGSNFTLKIRSTKLEDSAMYFCASSPSQDRGTEAFFGQGTRLTVV.

This clone was counted between two and nine times. The chain couples TRBV7-9 to TRBJ1-5, with D tentatively TRBD1 (6 bases). CDR3 size: 16 residues. Between the trimmed V and J ends, which lost 1 base and 3 bases, there was a span of 13 bases. CDR1 and CDR2 from the germline V gene are SEHNR and FQNEAQ (reference sequence). The CDR3 here is CASSLVGGASNQPQHF. The CDR3 DNA follows: TGTGCCAGCAGCTTAGTGGGGGGGGCTTCCAATCAGCCCCAGCATTTT. The variable domain in full, with the rest retrieved from reference TRBV7-9 and TRBJ1-5, is DTGVSQNPRHKITKRGQNVTFRCDPISEHNRLYWYRQTLGQGPEFLTYFQNEAQLEKSRLLSDRFSAERPKGSFSTLEIQRTEQGDSAMYLCASSLVGGASNQPQHFGDGTRLSIL.

This chain connects TRBV5-1 to TRBJ1-1; 10 nucleotides line up with TRBD1. Germline V gives CDR1 SGHRS, CDR2 YFSETQ. The CDR3 has 14 residues. J was trimmed by 1 base and V by 7 bases; bases with no gene match: 4. Here the CDR3 DNA reads TGCGCCAGCGGGTGGGACAGGGGGAACACTGAAGCTTTCTTT. Protein: CASGWDRGNTEAFF. Based on the CDR3 plus reference TRBV5-1 and TRBJ1-1, the full variable domain is KAGVTQTPRYLIKTRGQQVTLSCSPISGHRSVSWYQQTPGQGLQFLFEYFSETQRNKGNFPGRFSGRQFSNSRSEMNVSTLELGDSALYLCASGWDRGNTEAFFGQGTRLTVV.

J is TRBJ2-2 and V is TRBV2; 11 bases map to TRBD1. The J segment lost 5 bases and the V segment lost 10 bases, leaving 6 bases of the junction unmatched. Germline V lookup: CDR1 SNHLY, CDR2 FYNNEI. CDR3 length: 14 residues. The CDR3 sequence: CATMGTGGTGELFF. CDR3 nucleotides: TGTGCCACCATGGGGACAGGGGGTACCGGGGAGCTGTTTTTT.

This clone was detected once. The chain has TRBV28 and TRBJ1-6, with D maybe TRBD1 (5 bases). Trimming removed 6 bases from V and 10 bases from J, with 16 bases in between. Germline-derived CDR1 and CDR2 are MDHEN and SYDVKM. This CDR3 comprises 14 residues. CDR3 region: CASSTGQGRSPLHF. Here the CDR3 DNA reads TGTGCCAGCAGCACAGGCCAGGGAAGGTCACCCCTCCACTTT. The complete variable domain, with remaining parts taken from reference TRBV28 and TRBJ1-6, reads DVKVTQSSRYLVKRTGEKVFLECVQDMDHENMFWYRQDPGLGLRLIYFSYDVKMKEKGDIPEGYSVSREKKERFSLILESASTNQTSMYLCASSTGQGRSPLHFGNGTRLTVT.

The chain couples TRBV14 to TRBJ1-2; D gene uncertain. V lost 4 bases and J 2 bases, leaving 14 bases between the germline ends. Germline V gene lookup returns CDR1 SGHDN and CDR2 FVKESK. The CDR3 has 15 residues. CDR3 region: CASSLRAGWNYGYTF. The CDR3 DNA is TGTGCCAGCAGCCTGCGGGCGGGGTGGAACTATGGCTACACCTTC.

The V and J genes are TRBV2 and TRBJ2-3; 8 bases line up with TRBD2. Germline-derived CDR1 and CDR2 are SNHLY and FYNNEI. This CDR3 contains 16 residues. V gave up 6 bases and J gave up 2 bases; unmatched junction bases: 10. CDR3 coding DNA: TGTGCCAGCAGCGCCCAGGGCGGGGGGACCACAGATACGCAGTATTTT. It translates to CASSAQGGGTTDTQYF.

V usage is TRBV18 and J usage is TRBJ2-1; 7 bases are a match to TRBD1. The CDR3 contains 16 residues. Germline lookup yields CDR1 KGHSH and CDR2 LQKENI. The junction had 13 bases not matched to a gene; V was cut back by 3 bases and J by 8 bases. The CDR3 loop is CASSPPQNRGWDEQFF. The CDR3 bases are TGTGCCAGCTCACCCCCCCAGAACAGGGGTTGGGATGAGCAGTTCTTC.

The count of this clone is one. Compared with germline, one end of the junction differs, possibly owing to a read error. The chain has TRBV4-1 and TRBJ1-1; 7 positions match TRBD1. There are 13 residues in the CDR3. Germline assignment: CDR1 MGHRA and CDR2 YSYEKL. The CDR3 region is CASSQGGGQVGTF. The CDR3 region has the DNA TGCGCCAGCAGCCAAGGGGGAGGACAGGTGGGAACCTTT.